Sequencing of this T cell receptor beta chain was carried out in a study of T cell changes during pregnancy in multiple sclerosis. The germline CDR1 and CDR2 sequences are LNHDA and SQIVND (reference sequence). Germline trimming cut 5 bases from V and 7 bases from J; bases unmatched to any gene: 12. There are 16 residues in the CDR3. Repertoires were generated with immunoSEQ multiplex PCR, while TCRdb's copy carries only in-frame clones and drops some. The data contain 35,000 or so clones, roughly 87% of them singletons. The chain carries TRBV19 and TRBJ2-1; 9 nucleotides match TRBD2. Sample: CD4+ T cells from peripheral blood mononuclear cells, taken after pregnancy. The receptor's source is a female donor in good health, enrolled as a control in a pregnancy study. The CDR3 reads CASSPSGGLAINEQFF. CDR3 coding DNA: TGTGCCAGTAGTCCGAGTGGGGGACTAGCTATTAATGAGCAGTTCTTC.